This TCR beta chain is drawn from a study of blood T cell repertoires in COVID-19. Background on the study: From the United States, Italy and Spain came samples of acute and convalescent COVID-19. PBMCs, B-cell-depleted T cells, or T cells were the source of the cDNA or gDNA that made up the material.

Original handling: Researchers report that nucleated cell counts were estimated from reference gene primer amplification. TCRdb's table, derived via immunoSEQ multiplex PCR, lists solely in-frame clones and lacks some. V and J calls and clone size follow that table, whereas D and trimming were derived from the DNA. The sample yields under 200,000 clones, over 80% seen once. Only a few counts were recorded for this clone. The CDR3 runs 15 residues. Trimming at V came to 7 bases and at J to 2 bases, leaving 11 bases not matched to a gene. Germline-derived CDR1 and CDR2 are MDHEN and SYDVKM. This receptor was taken from a woman of 80 years or more with active or convalescent COVID-19. This chain uses TRBV28 with TRBJ2-7, with TRBD1 matching 7 bases. Sequenced input: peripheral blood. For the CDR3, the DNA is TGTGCCAGCACCCCCTCAGGGACAGCCCCCTACGAGCAGTACTTC. Translation gives CASTPSGTAPYEQYF. Full variable domain (missing parts from reference TRBV28 and TRBJ2-7): DVKVTQSSRYLVKRTGEKVFLECVQDMDHENMFWYRQDPGLGLRLIYFSYDVKMKEKGDIPEGYSVSREKKERFSLILESASTNQTSMYLCASTPSGTAPYEQYFGPGTRLTVT.